This TCR beta chain came from a study (dated by TCRdb to 2012 to 2015). This clonotype was seen ten or more times. Its antigen is unknown. Qualities for individual bases were not recorded, and no much larger clone is one base off. The germline V gene encodes CDR1 SQVTM and CDR2 ANQGSEA. Trimming at the junction amounts to 3 bases on V and 3 bases on J, and the germline ends lie 18 bases apart. The CDR3 spans 16 residues, from the cysteine through the phenylalanine. Only the CDR3 region is kept as DNA, spanning 48 bases read in frame from base 1. The data were produced on an Illumina Genome Analyzer IIx. In TCRdb, the public reads were trimmed at Q25 with fastp and aligned with MiXCR, with productive beta chains retained. Rows merge per CDR3 protein into single entries with the most common DNA and genes. The sample records several thousand distinct CDR3 sequences, roughly 32% of which are singletons. The ten most abundant clones make up over 20% of the sample.

The sequence was obtained from a human donor. The rearranged chain carries TRBV29-1 and TRBJ2-4; the D call could be TRBD1 or TRBD2, with each sharing 5 bases. Sequencing input: blood. For the CDR3, the sequence is CSVDGAGTAGKNIQYF. The nucleotides are TGCAGCGTTGATGGGGCCGGGACGGCGGGCAAAAACATTCAGTACTTC.